The next 8 T cell receptor beta chains were all read from a single sample in a study of blood T cell repertoires in COVID-19. Sequenced by immunoSEQ multiplex PCR; TCRdb stores in-frame clones only, minus some. Among just under 350,000 clones listed, around 83% were seen once. Sequenced: peripheral blood. All receptors derive from a man aged 25-45 years with active or convalescent COVID-19.

The rearrangement joins TRBV11-2 to TRBJ2-1; no definite D call. This CDR3 has 14 amino acids. V was clipped by 1 base and J by 7 bases, with 11 bases between them. Germline lookup yields CDR1 SGHAT and CDR2 FQNNGV. The chain's CDR3 is CASSLARSRNEQFF. DNA for the CDR3: TGTGCCAGCAGCTTAGCTCGGTCACGGAATGAGCAGTTCTTC. Using reference TRBV11-2 and TRBJ2-1 for the parts outside the CDR3, the full variable domain is EAGVAQSPRYKIIEKRQSVAFWCNPISGHATLYWYQQILGQGPKLLIQFQNNGVVDDSQLPKDRFSAERLKGVDSTLKIQPAKLEDSAVYLCASSLARSRNEQFFGPGTRLTVL.

This clone has just a few counts. This chain connects TRBV7-2 to TRBJ1-1, with D possibly matching TRBD1 (6 bases). V was pared by 4 bases and J by 1 base, with 7 bases between. The CDR3 loop spans 13 amino acids. Looked up from germline, CDR1 is SGHTA and CDR2 is FQGNSA. CDR3 DNA: TGTGCCAGCAGCTCGACAGGGAACACTGAAGCTTTCTTT. Translating it yields CASSSTGNTEAFF.

The gene calls are TRBV6-1 and TRBJ2-5; the match to TRBD1 covers 10 bases. The CDR3 is made up of 15 amino acids. The V gene's germline CDR1 is MNHNS and CDR2 SASEGT. The ends lost 3 bases at V and 5 bases at J; junction bases unmatched: 6. In DNA form, the CDR3 reads TGTGCCAGCAGTGACCGGGACAGGGGCCGGGAGACCCAGTACTTC. Its translation: CASSDRDRGRETQYF.

V usage is TRBV20-1 and J usage is TRBJ2-4, with TRBD1 as a possible D gene (5 bases). With 3 bases removed from V and 6 bases from J, the gap between germline ends came to 6 bases. CDR3 size: 11 residues. Per germline, CDR1 DFQATT and CDR2 SNEGSKA (reference sequence). CDR3 in DNA: TGCAGTGCTAGGGACATAAACATTCAGTACTTC. It specifies CSARDINIQYF.

This rearrangement joins TRBV28 to TRBJ2-1; TRBD1 agrees at 7 bases. The ends lost 5 bases at V and 7 bases at J; junction bases unmatched: 5. The CDR3 extends over 13 amino acids. Germline V gene sequence: CDR1 MDHEN, CDR2 SYDVKM. The CDR3 bases are TGTGCCAGCAGTATAACAGGGGCAAATGAGCAGTTCTTC. It translates to CASSITGANEQFF.

The rearrangement joins TRBV2 to TRBJ1-5; possible D gene TRBD1, 5 bases. CDR3 length equals 15 residues. With 3 bases removed from V and 4 bases from J, the gap between germline ends came to 13 bases. Germline loops: CDR1 SNHLY, CDR2 FYNNEI. The CDR3 region has the DNA TGTGCCAGCAGTGACCCGGGCAGGGTGAATCAGCCCCAGCATTTT. Protein sequence: CASSDPGRVNQPQHF.

The chain has TRBV6-5 and TRBJ1-1, with a possible D match to TRBD1 (5 bases). Deletions cut 2 bases from V and 3 bases from J, with 16 bases between. Germline CDR1 MNHEY, CDR2 SVGAGI. The CDR3 totals 16 residues. The CDR3 coding sequence is TGTGCCAGCAGTTACGGGTCAGGGTGGGGGGACACTGAAGCTTTCTTT. Its protein product is CASSYGSGWGDTEAFF.

J is TRBJ1-2 and V is TRBV19; D ambiguous. This CDR3 region has 15 residues. V was cut by 3 bases and J by 7 bases, with 18 bases left in between. Per the germline V gene, CDR1 is LNHDA and CDR2 is SQIVND (reference sequence). The CDR3 region is CASSIWEGKEPGYTF. The DNA of the CDR3 is TGTGCCAGTAGTATCTGGGAGGGTAAGGAGCCTGGCTACACCTTC.